These T cell receptor beta chains were read from a single sample in a study of blood T cells in healthy people across ages. TCRdb reprocessed the 5' RACE reads via MiXCR and lists one record per CDR3 protein. The sample has 1.5 million to 2 million distinct CDR3 sequences, less than 50% seen once. The sample taken for sequencing was blood. The receptor source for this set is a woman aged 40 to 49 in good health. Each CDR3 is given without its conserved first and last residue.

>TRBV4-2
ASSQGASGGIHNEQF
>TRBV7-6
ASSLDGPGQGHADTQY
>TRBV7-2
ASSLARRGLNYGYT
>TRBV6-2/TRBV6-3
ASLGTGRINGYT
>TRBV7-9
ASSLEGRAGRNTQY
>TRBV15
ATSRDLAGGPTNEQF
>TRBV27
ASSPGSEGPRADTQY
>TRBV7-2
ASSVLRATYEQY
>TRBV10-3
AIGGVSTDTQY
>TRBV5-5
ASSLSASGKRSTDTQY
>TRBV5-1
ASRTEASTDTQY
>TRBV28
ASKDYNSPLH
>TRBV6-2/TRBV6-3
ASSYGSGRSSCEQY
>TRBV6-6
ASSSSGPLLSYNEQF
>TRBV28
ASRLLPGRNTDTQY
>TRBV5-1
ASSLNAAGAYNEQF
>TRBV28
ASSFGGFSYGYT
>TRBV6-5
ASRASWTGGGSPLH
>TRBV11-1
ASSEEPSDNEQF
>TRBV28
ASSSGTSGLNEQF
>TRBV15
ATSTRTIETQY
>TRBV3-1
ASSQDPSAVYEQY
>TRBV5-1
ASSRQAGAGGYDTQY
>TRBV5-1
ASSLTGTGNTLDEQF
>TRBV27
ASKDLGHPYEQY
>TRBV28
ASSPQEKLF
>TRBV29-1
SVEDLTGHGYT
>TRBV29-1
SVESAGYDYGYT
>TRBV29-1
SVDVGSTGELF
>TRBV5-6
ASSLMGWTSSTDTQY
>TRBV24-1
ATSDPTGGKVNEQF
>TRBV4-3
ASSQRTGLGEAF
>TRBV28
ASSLPDRESYNEQF
>TRBV20-1
SAENRAGTEAF
>TRBV10-3
AISEQRGDVETQY
>TRBV27
ASSLLQGLSSYNSPLH
>TRBV20-1
SAIKQYEQY
>TRBV7-6
ASSLGRTGYSPLH
>TRBV27
ASSARDNEQY
>TRBV7-9
ASSLPTRGSGEKLF
>TRBV3-1
ASSPSGQNEKLF
>TRBV7-9
ASSLTGGKVGKNIQY
>TRBV7-3
ASSLRGGLANSYNEQF
>TRBV5-1
ASSPQPGEKLF
>TRBV6-6
ASSYWTSGGDEQF